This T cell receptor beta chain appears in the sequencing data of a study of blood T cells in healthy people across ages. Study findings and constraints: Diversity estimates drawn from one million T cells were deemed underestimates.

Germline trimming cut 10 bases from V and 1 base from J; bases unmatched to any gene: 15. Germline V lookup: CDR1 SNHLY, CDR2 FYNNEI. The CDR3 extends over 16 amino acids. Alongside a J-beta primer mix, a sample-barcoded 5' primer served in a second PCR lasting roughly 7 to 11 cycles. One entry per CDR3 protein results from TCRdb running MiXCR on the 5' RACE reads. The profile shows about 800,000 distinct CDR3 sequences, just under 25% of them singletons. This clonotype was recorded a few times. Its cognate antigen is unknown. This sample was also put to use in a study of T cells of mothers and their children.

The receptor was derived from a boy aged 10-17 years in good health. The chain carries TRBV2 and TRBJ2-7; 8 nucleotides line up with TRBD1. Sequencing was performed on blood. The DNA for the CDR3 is TGTGCCATTACTGGCCCTGGACAGGGTCTTTCCTACGAGCAGTACTTC. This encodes CAITGPGQGLSYEQYF.